This entry features one T cell receptor beta chain sequence. Its antigen remains unknown. A single heparinised draw of roughly 110 mL on average was taken per donor. Each of the CD4+ naive, central memory, regulatory and stem cell-like memory populations was sorted via CD45RO/CCR7/CD25/CD127/CD95/CD27. Expressed TCRB transcripts got sequenced, as all isolated RNA was reverse transcribed. The table came from immunoSEQ multiplex PCR; TCRdb's copy has only in-frame clones and leaves some out. The data contain 130,000 or so clones, around 17% of them seen just once; the ten biggest clones take up 2% to 3%. This sample is part of a study of beta chain features in type 1 diabetes. About the study: In age, gender and cell yields, patients were similar to healthy donors. Study-level results: TCRB CDR3s were moderately but significantly shorter in Type 1 diabetes patients in all four CD4+ subsets.

The CDR3 runs to 16 residues. V lost 7 bases and J lost 0; bases outside the gene matches: 8. Germline V gene data show CDR1 as SGHTA and CDR2 as FQGNSA. The chain combines TRBV7-2 with TRBJ2-4; 8 bases match TRBD2. Sequenced sample: central memory CD4+ T cells from blood. The TCR was taken from a man aged 30-40 years with type 1 diabetes. CDR3 loop: CASTRGSGVAKNIQYF. For the CDR3, the DNA is TGTGCCAGCACCCGTGGTAGCGGGGTAGCCAAAAACATTCAGTACTTC. Combining the CDR3 with reference TRBV7-2 and TRBJ2-4 gives the whole variable domain GAGVSQSPSNKVTEKGKDVELRCDPISGHTALYWYRQSLGQGLEFLIYFQGNSAPDKSGLPSDRFSAERTGGSVSTLTIQRTQQEDSAVYLCASTRGSGVAKNIQYFGAGTRLSVL.